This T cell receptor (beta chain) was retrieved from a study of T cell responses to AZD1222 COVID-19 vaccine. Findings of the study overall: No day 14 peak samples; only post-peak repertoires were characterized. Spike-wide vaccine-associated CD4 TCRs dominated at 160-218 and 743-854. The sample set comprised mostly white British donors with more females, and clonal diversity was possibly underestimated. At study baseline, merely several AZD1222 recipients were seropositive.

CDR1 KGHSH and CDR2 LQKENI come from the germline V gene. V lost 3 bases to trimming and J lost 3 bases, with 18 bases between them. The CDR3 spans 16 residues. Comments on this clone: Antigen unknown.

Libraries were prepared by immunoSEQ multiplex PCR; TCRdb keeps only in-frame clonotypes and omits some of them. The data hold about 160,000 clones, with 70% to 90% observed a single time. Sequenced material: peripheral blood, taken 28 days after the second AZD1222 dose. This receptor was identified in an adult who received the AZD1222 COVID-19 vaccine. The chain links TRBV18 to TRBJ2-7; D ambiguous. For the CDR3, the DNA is TGTGCCAGCTCACCTTCCGGGTCCCAGAGGAACTACGAGCAGTACTTC. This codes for CASSPSGSQRNYEQYF. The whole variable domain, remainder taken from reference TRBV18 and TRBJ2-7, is NAGVMQNPRHLVRRRGQEARLRCSPMKGHSHVYWYRQLPEEGLKFMVYLQKENIIDESGMPKERFSAEFPKEGPSILRIQQVVRGDSAAYFCASSPSGSQRNYEQYFGPGTRLTVT.